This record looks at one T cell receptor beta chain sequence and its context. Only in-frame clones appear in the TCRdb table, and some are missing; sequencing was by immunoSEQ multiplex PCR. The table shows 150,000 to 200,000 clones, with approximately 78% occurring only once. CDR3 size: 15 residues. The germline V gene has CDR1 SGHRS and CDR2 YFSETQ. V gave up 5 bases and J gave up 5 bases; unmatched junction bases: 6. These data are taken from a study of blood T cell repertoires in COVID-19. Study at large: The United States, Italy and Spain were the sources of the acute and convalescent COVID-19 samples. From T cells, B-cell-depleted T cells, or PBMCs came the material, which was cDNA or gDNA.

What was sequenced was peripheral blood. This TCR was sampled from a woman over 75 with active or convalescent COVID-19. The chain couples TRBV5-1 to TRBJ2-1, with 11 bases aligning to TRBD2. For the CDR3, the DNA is TGCGCCAGCAGTCTTAGCGGGGGGGTTCACAATGAGCAGTTCTTC. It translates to CASSLSGGVHNEQFF.